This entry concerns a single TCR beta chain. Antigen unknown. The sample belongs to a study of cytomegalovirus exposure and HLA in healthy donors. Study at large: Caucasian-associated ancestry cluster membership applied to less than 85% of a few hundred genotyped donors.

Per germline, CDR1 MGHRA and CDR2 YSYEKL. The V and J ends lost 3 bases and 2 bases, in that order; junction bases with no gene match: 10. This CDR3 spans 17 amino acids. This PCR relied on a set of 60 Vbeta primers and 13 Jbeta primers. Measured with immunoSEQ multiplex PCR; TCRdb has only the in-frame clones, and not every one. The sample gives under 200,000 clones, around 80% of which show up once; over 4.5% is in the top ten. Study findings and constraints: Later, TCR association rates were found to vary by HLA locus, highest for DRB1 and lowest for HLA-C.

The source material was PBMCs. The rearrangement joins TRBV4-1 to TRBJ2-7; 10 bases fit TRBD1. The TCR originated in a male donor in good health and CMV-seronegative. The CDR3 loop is CASSQADRDRGTYEQYF. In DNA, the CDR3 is TGCGCCAGCAGCCAGGCCGACCGGGACAGGGGAACCTACGAGCAGTACTTC.